This paragraph reports one T cell receptor (beta chain). The data were taken from a study of T-cell reconstitution after alpha-beta-depleted transplantation in children. Unique molecular identifiers were used to barcode this TCRbeta library. TCRdb re-derived calls from the PCR reads in MiXCR, one entry per CDR3 protein. The sample consists of about 270,000 distinct CDR3 sequences, about a tenth of them appearing once. V lost 2 bases and J 3 bases, leaving 9 bases between the germline ends. This CDR3 spans 13 amino acids. CDR1 and CDR2 (germline): DFQATT, SNEGSKA (reference sequence). V and J are TRBV20-1 and TRBJ2-3; tentative D call: TRBD1 (5 bases). The TCR was taken from a human donor who donated a stem cell graft to a child with SCID. Sample: PBMCs from the stem cell graft donor, taken from the stem cell graft. CDR3 bases: TGCAGTGCTAGATCTGCAGGGACAGATACGCAGTATTTT. It yields the protein CSARSAGTDTQYF.